The 21 T cell receptor beta chains below all came from one sample that was sequenced in a study of T cell responses to AZD1222 COVID-19 vaccine. Some clones are missing from TCRdb's copy, which holds only in-frame ones; the method was immunoSEQ multiplex PCR. The profile shows 90,000 to 100,000 clones, around 85% of them singletons. This specimen consisted of peripheral blood, obtained 28 days after the second AZD1222 dose. These TCRs come from an adult who received the AZD1222 COVID-19 vaccine.

The chain employs TRBV6-6 and TRBJ1-2, with D possibly being TRBD1 (6 bases). In germline, CDR1 is MNHNY, CDR2 SVGAGI (reference sequence). Trimming took off 6 bases at V and 4 bases at J, with 18 bases between the two ends. This CDR3 has 15 residues. The CDR3 spells CASSPRGRVGYGYTF. In nucleotides, the CDR3 is TGTGCCAGCAGCCCGCGGGGGCGAGTGGGCTATGGCTACACCTTC.

This clone appeared a single time. The chain employs TRBV7-3 and TRBJ2-5; 8 bases match TRBD2. Germline lookup yields CDR1 SGHTA and CDR2 FQGTGA. The CDR3 length is 16 residues. V shed 1 base and J 2 bases; nucleotides not matched to a gene: 6. CDR3 bases: TGTGCCAGCAGCTTAAACCCAGCGGGGGCACAAGAGACCCAGTACTTC. Protein sequence: CASSLNPAGAQETQYF.

This chain uses TRBV3-1 (or the pseudogene TRBV3-2) with TRBJ2-2; 8 nucleotides match TRBD1. CDR3 length: 17 amino acids. Per the germline V gene, CDR1 is LGHDT and CDR2 is YNNKEL (reference sequence). J was trimmed by 6 bases and V by 4 bases; bases with no gene match: 13. CDR3 loop: CASSLAWGQVEPGELFF. DNA for the CDR3: TGTGCCAGCAGCCTTGCGTGGGGACAGGTCGAACCCGGGGAGCTGTTTTTT.

The chain combines TRBV5-1 with TRBJ1-2; the D gene is possibly TRBD1 (6 bases). The CDR3 sequence is 14 residues long. Trimming removed 5 bases from V and 2 bases from J, with 13 bases in between. Germline V gene lookup returns CDR1 SGHRS and CDR2 YFSETQ. CDR3 residues: CASSTRGLNYGYTF. CDR3 bases: TGCGCCAGCAGTACCCGGGGGCTGAACTATGGCTACACCTTC.

This clone appeared a few times. The rearrangement links TRBV9 to TRBJ1-2, with D perhaps TRBD1 (5 bases). This CDR3 has 15 residues. Trimming stripped 2 bases from V and 5 bases from J, with 16 bases between. In germline, CDR1 is SGDLS, CDR2 YYNGEE. This CDR3 reads CASSVGQGKGYGYTF. DNA for the CDR3: TGTGCCAGCAGCGTTGGACAAGGGAAGGGGTATGGCTACACCTTC. Supplemented by reference TRBV9 and TRBJ1-2, the full variable domain reads DSGVTQTPKHLITATGQRVTLRCSPRSGDLSVYWYQQSLDQGLQFLIQYYNGEERAKGNILERFSAQQFPDLHSELNLSSLELGDSALYFCASSVGQGKGYGYTFGSGTRLTVV.

This sequence joins TRBV5-6 and TRBJ1-5, with 7 bases aligning to TRBD1. This CDR3 comprises 14 residues. The junction had 8 bases not matched to a gene; V was cut back by 4 bases and J by 7 bases. Germline CDR1 SGHDT, CDR2 YYEEEE. Here the CDR3 reads CASSRQGSRQPQHF. CDR3 coding DNA: TGTGCCAGCAGCCGACAGGGTTCACGACAGCCCCAGCATTTT.

The rearrangement links TRBV7-8 to TRBJ2-7; D ambiguous. From germline, CDR1 is SGHVS and CDR2 FQNEAQ. V lost 3 bases and J 2 bases, leaving 11 bases between the germline ends. The CDR3 spans 14 residues. In DNA form, the CDR3 reads TGTGCCAGCAGCTTTGTCGACACCGCCTACGAGCAGTACTTC. Protein product: CASSFVDTAYEQYF.

The chain couples TRBV30 to TRBJ1-2; 10 bases are shared with TRBD1. Germline V gene lookup returns CDR1 GTSNPN and CDR2 SVGIG (reference sequence). The CDR3 contains 13 residues. V shed 8 bases, J shed 7 bases, and the junction held 10 bases outside the gene matches. The CDR3 region is CAHRDRGIGGYTF. The CDR3 region has the DNA TGTGCCCACCGGGACAGGGGAATAGGTGGCTACACCTTC.

The J gene is TRBJ2-7, the V gene TRBV7-6, with D perhaps assigned TRBD1 or TRBD2 (5 bases each). Trimming left V 1 base short and J 3 bases short, with 13 bases between. Germline CDR1 and CDR2: SGHVS and FNYEAQ. The CDR3 length is 15 residues. CDR3 amino acids: CASSLDPGTDYEQYF. The CDR3 DNA follows: TGTGCCAGCAGCTTAGATCCGGGGACCGACTACGAGCAGTACTTC.

The chain combines TRBV19 with TRBJ1-5; 8 bases map to TRBD1. CDR3 length: 15 residues. Germline V CDR1 and CDR2: LNHDA, SQIVND (reference sequence). V lost 4 bases, J lost 5 bases, and 7 bases stayed unmatched. CDR3 coding DNA: TGTGCCAGTAGTAGGGGACAGGTAGGCGATCAGCCCCAGCATTTT. It encodes CASSRGQVGDQPQHF.

The chain combines TRBV19 with TRBJ2-1; 12 bases are shared with TRBD1. V was pared by 6 bases and J by 8 bases, with 8 bases of the junction left unmatched. The CDR3 runs 15 residues. Germline V gives CDR1 LNHDA, CDR2 SQIVND (reference sequence). This chain's CDR3 is CASRKGQGALDEQFF. CDR3 coding DNA: TGTGCCAGTAGGAAGGGACAGGGGGCGTTGGATGAGCAGTTCTTC. Looking up the rest from reference TRBV19 and TRBJ2-1 gives the full variable domain: DGGITQSPKYLFRKEGQNVTLSCEQNLNHDAMYWYRQDPGQGLRLIYYSQIVNDFQKGDIAEGYSVSREKKESFPLTVTSAQKNPTAFYLCASRKGQGALDEQFFGPGTRLTVL.

The rearrangement links TRBV27 to TRBJ1-1; D gene ambiguous. CDR3 size: 14 residues. Trimming pared 2 bases from V and 0 bases from J, leaving 7 bases between. The germline gives CDR1 MNHEY, CDR2 SMNVEV (reference sequence). DNA for the CDR3: TGTGCCAGCAGTTTAGGGCCAGTGAACACTGAAGCTTTCTTT. Translated: CASSLGPVNTEAFF.

The chain links TRBV24-1 to TRBJ2-5, with D possibly TRBD1 on 6 matching bases. The V gene's germline CDR1 is KGHDR and CDR2 SFDVKD. This CDR3 is built from 13 residues. Trimming left V 5 bases short and J 2 bases short, with 8 bases between. The CDR3 sequence is CATSGGHQETQYF. CDR3 nucleotide sequence: TGTGCCACCAGTGGGGGGCATCAAGAGACCCAGTACTTC.

The chain joins TRBV19 to TRBJ1-4; no reliable D call. V was clipped by 5 bases and J by 4 bases, with 29 bases between them. Germline CDR1 and CDR2: LNHDA and SQIVND (reference sequence). The CDR3 has 20 residues. In DNA, the CDR3 is TGTGCCAGTAGTCTCCAGGAGACGGGGAAATTCCTGAACCGTAATGAAAAACTGTTTTTT. This translates into CASSLQETGKFLNRNEKLFF.

This clone appeared a single time. This chain uses TRBV2 with TRBJ2-2; no firm D call. CDR3 length: 13 amino acids. The germline CDR1 and CDR2 sequences are SNHLY and FYNNEI. V was cut by 8 bases and J by 2 bases, with 9 bases left in between. The CDR3 protein is CASQYFNTGELFF. The CDR3 region has the DNA TGTGCCAGCCAGTATTTCAACACCGGGGAGCTGTTTTTT.

The chain has TRBV5-6 and TRBJ1-1; D call uncertain. V dropped 3 bases and J dropped 8 bases, with 14 bases sitting between them. The germline gives CDR1 SGHDT, CDR2 YYEEEE. The CDR3 covers 13 residues. Here the CDR3 DNA reads TGTGCCAGCAGCTGGGGTTCATTCGGAGAAGCTTTCTTT. Amino acid sequence: CASSWGSFGEAFF.

The rearrangement joins TRBV29-1 to TRBJ1-1; tentatively, D is TRBD1 (5 bases). The V end was cut by 6 bases, the J end by 1 base, with 12 bases between. CDR3 length: 13 amino acids. Germline V gene data show CDR1 as SQVTM and CDR2 as ANQGSEA. CDR3 in amino acids: CSVGGWKNTEAFF. CDR3 in DNA: TGCAGCGTCGGGGGGTGGAAGAACACTGAAGCTTTCTTT.

J is TRBJ2-5 and V is TRBV19, with D tentatively TRBD2 (6 bases). The ends were cut back, 5 bases at V and 1 base at J, with 17 bases in the middle. The CDR3 consists of 16 residues. The V gene's germline CDR1 is LNHDA and CDR2 SQIVND (reference sequence). The CDR3 DNA sequence: TGTGCCAGTAGTTCAGCGGGCAGGAGAATCCAAGAGACCCAGTACTTC. Encoded protein: CASSSAGRRIQETQYF. Based on the CDR3 plus reference TRBV19 and TRBJ2-5, the full variable domain is DGGITQSPKYLFRKEGQNVTLSCEQNLNHDAMYWYRQDPGQGLRLIYYSQIVNDFQKGDIAEGYSVSREKKESFPLTVTSAQKNPTAFYLCASSSAGRRIQETQYFGPGTRLLVL.

V and J are TRBV3-1 (or the pseudogene TRBV3-2) and TRBJ2-2; D possibly uses TRBD1 or TRBD2 (5 bases each). Trimming left V 1 base short and J 4 bases short, with 13 bases between. The CDR3 length is 16 residues. Germline V lookup: CDR1 LGHDT, CDR2 YNNKEL (reference sequence). DNA for the CDR3: TGTGCCAGCAGCCAAGTGAGTGGGACGGGCACCGGGGAGCTGTTTTTT. It codes for CASSQVSGTGTGELFF.

This clone was seen more than once but under ten times. The chain carries TRBV7-2 and TRBJ1-5; D is ambiguous. This CDR3 contains 14 residues. Trimming took 4 bases from V and 5 from J, leaving 12 bases between them. Per the germline V gene, CDR1 is SGHTA and CDR2 is FQGNSA. CDR3 nucleotides: TGTGCCAGCAGCTCAAGTGCTCAGGATCAGCCCCAGCATTTT. It yields the protein CASSSSAQDQPQHF.

This chain uses TRBV10-3 with TRBJ1-6, with unresolved D. The CDR3 sequence is 13 residues long. Germline assignment: CDR1 ENHRY and CDR2 SYGVKD. CDR3 bases: TGTGCAACCAAGAGCTCCTATAATTCACCCCTCCACTTT. This encodes CATKSSYNSPLHF.